This T cell receptor (beta chain) was observed in a study of blood T cell repertoires in COVID-19 (dated by TCRdb to 2018 to 2021). The study in broad terms: Collaborator samples came from the United States, Italy and Spain and covered acute and convalescent phases of COVID-19. The material from the prospective study consisted of cDNA or gDNA derived from T cells, B-cell-depleted T cells, or PBMCs. Deeply sampled blood TCRbeta repertoires from subjects exposed to, actively infected with, or recovered from COVID-19 were included in the dataset. The repertoires were released in a freely available public database intended as a resource for research on the immune response to SARS-CoV-2. Samples were obtained from the ongoing ImmuneRACE study (first 160 participants) and from 1,000 to 1,500 subjects provided by 6 global collaborators. Sample metadata almost always included a de-identified subject ID, COVID-19 status, age in years and sex. Where available, HLA class I and class II types were obtained from metadata supplied by the sample provider rather than from assay-based typing.

The paper as a whole reports these results and caveats: How much clinical and demographic metadata was included differed by source and by participant, and the metadata was provided uncurated.

TCRbeta CDR3 regions were amplified from genomic DNA using the immunoSEQ Assay, a bias-controlled multiplex PCR. In the authors' own workflow: Within the assay, amplification of reference gene primers was used to estimate how many nucleated cells each sample contained. To quantify the absolute abundance of each unique TCRbeta CDR3 rearrangement, sequence reads were collapsed and filtered. For each sample, productive Simpson clonality was calculated as the square root of Simpson's diversity index over productive rearrangements. TCRdb holds this immuneACCESS table with in-frame rearrangements only. Some clones are missing; in checked studies, unresolved V genes explain under half, and the rest has no known cause. From that table come the V and J calls and clone size; the DNA was used to work out D and trimming. In all, the sample holds some 62,000 clones, and roughly 80% of those were seen once. The ten biggest clones cover approximately 15% of the sample.

V gives up 0 bases and J gives up 2 bases, and the segment between their germline ends measures 3 bases. The CDR3, from cysteine to phenylalanine, totals 12 residues. The retained sequence is limited to the CDR3, 36 bases, with the frame set at the first base. In the germline V gene, CDR1 corresponds to SQVTM and CDR2 to ANQGSEA. Worth noting for this clone: Its antigen remains undetermined. The sample holds no much larger clone one base away, and base qualities are not on file.

One collaborating source in Seattle enrolled patients while the patients were actively infected and followed the patients over time throughout the course of disease. Collaborating institutions collected whole blood in K2EDTA tubes following their own protocols. For TCRbeta analysis, collaborators shipped samples as frozen whole blood, isolated PBMCs, or DNA extracted from either of those sample types. The source is a man in his sixties with COVID-19, enrolled during active disease. Recombination linked TRBV29-1 to TRBJ2-3, with no reliable assignment of the D segment. The sequenced sample was peripheral blood. In nucleotides, the sequence is TGCAGCGTTGAAGACAACACAGATACGCAGTATTTT. Translated, it gives CSVEDNTDTQYF.